This note documents a single T cell receptor (beta chain) sequence. This clone's antigen is unknown. One junction end disagrees with the germline gene, perhaps due to a read error. In total, roughly 710 healthy bone marrow donors made up the cohort. At the time of sampling, every cohort member was nominally healthy, though immune exposures that went unrecorded were likely present. The donor was CMV seropositive and was included in the group of some 290 seropositive cohort members. Each donor provided a peripheral blood sample, and peripheral blood mononuclear cells were used for TCR beta sequencing. The Qiagen DNeasy Blood Extraction Kit was used to extract genomic DNA from the blood cell samples. The CDR3 has 14 amino acids, counting the end cysteine and phenylalanine. The only DNA kept is the CDR3, 42 bases in frame from the first base. The germline V gene gives CDR1 as MNHNS and CDR2 as SASEGT. The sample originates from a study of cytomegalovirus exposure and HLA in healthy donors (dated by TCRdb to about 2017). About the full investigation: In an earlier analysis of roughly 500 of the donors, less than 350 Gb of sequence data and 120 million or so unique TCR beta sequences from about 190 million T cells were reported. Alongside the repertoire data, information on donor age, sex, ethnicity and CMV serostatus was compiled. Using immunosequencing, the study profiled T cell repertoires from some 670 subjects and related those repertoires to cytomegalovirus serostatus. The aim of the study was to test whether cataloging public T cell receptors could identify signatures of past pathogen exposure. Four or five DR-DQ haplotypes were handled as single units for association and clustering because linkage in the cohort was strong. Besides the first cohort of approximately 670 subjects, a separate validation cohort made up of 120 or so different subjects was used. Typing coverage differed by locus: A, B, C, DRB1 and DQB1 were typed in roughly 620-630 donors, DQA1 in 500 to 550, DPA1 in nearly 610, and DPB1 in 400 to 490. Among roughly 370 genotyped donors of the cohort, an average of around 240,000 unique TCR beta nucleotide sequences were sequenced per donor, around 18% of them non-productive. HLA typing covered class I and class II loci at four-digit resolution. The later analysis used no new phenotypic data to find candidate immune exposures, relying instead on TCR beta sequences and their occurrence across donors. An early release that covered fewer than 750 HLA-typed donors contained approximately 300 gigabases of sequencing data and 80 million or so unique TCR sequences. To decide whether each TCR beta V gene segment behaved as functional or pseudogenic, an earlier analysis of some 540 of the donors relied on high-throughput TCR beta sequencing. All discovery cohort repertoires had been generated using a single sequencing platform. A later analysis re-examined previously published TCR beta repertoires from 500 to 700 donors and added high-resolution HLA genotyping to investigate patterns of TCR occurrence. The genetic ancestry cluster associated with self-reported Caucasian donors included about 84% of the 300 to 450 genotyped donors. A later genetic analysis used genome-wide SNP genotypes for about 55% of the 666 donors, treating that subset as a discovery cohort. To predict cytomegalovirus infection status, the study brought together high-throughput TCR immunosequencing, statistical association of individual TCRs with disease status, and machine learning. Results the study describes overall, beyond this receptor: The presence/absence analyses assumed that sequencing depth was roughly uniform across donors, and that assumption may not be true. A later analysis associated about 17,000 TCR beta sequences with specific HLA alleles at a false discovery rate of 0.05. The authors suggested that the approach could potentially be generalized to other disease states and immunological phenotypes. Because some donors lacked HLA typing at each locus, the association tests relied only on the typed subset. In a later analysis, TCR association rates were found to vary across HLA loci, with the most associated TCRs seen for DRB1 alleles and the fewest for HLA-C alleles. In a later analysis, several top co-occurrence clusters were reported to appear linked to parvovirus B19, influenza, CMV and Epstein-Barr virus. In a later analysis, HLA-associated TCR beta chains showed more clonal expansion and lower generation probabilities than non-associated chains that were equally common. The classifier was reported to diagnose cytomegalovirus status with high specificity and sensitivity in both the original and validation cohorts. A later genetic analysis reported fewer N-insertions in productive TCRs among donors in an Asian-associated ancestry cluster than the roughly 700-donor mean. In an earlier analysis of fewer than 700 of the donors, most TCR beta V segments appeared in productive rearrangements about 87% or about 30% of the time, broadly matching IMGT annotations. Linkage disequilibrium might explain the correlated functional status among segregating V segments, but an unknown experimental factor could not be excluded. Because counts were too low, around 17 rarely observed V segments, including chromosome 9 orphons, were left out of the earlier analysis of approximately 580 of the donors. A later analysis found that most CMV-associated TCR beta chains appeared HLA-restricted, with HLA associations seemingly driven largely by CMV exposure. Some IMGT-functional V segments, including TRBV6-2 and TRBV6-3, could not be told apart with the 87-base-pair reads, so those segments were excluded. A later genetic analysis associated a missense DCLRE1C variant with V-gene and J-gene trimming of TCR beta chains, and an independent cohort replicated the association. A group of highly shared sequence variants was considered likely to be a technical artifact of the sequencing pipeline. When HLA alleles, especially DR and DQ, strongly co-occurred, TCR associations were difficult to assign to individual alleles. Three of the identified cytomegalovirus-associated TCR beta chains were confirmed in vitro to be specific for cytomegalovirus antigens. The study gave a list of about 170 TCR beta chains associated with cytomegalovirus. A further reported finding was that TCR beta sequences accurately predicted the HLA-A and HLA-B alleles for most subjects in the first cohort. While some public TCRs were present in many individuals, most TCR sequences turned up only very rarely across donors. The only immune exposure information available for the cohort was CMV serostatus. The cohort was sequenced for TCR beta chains only, and without alpha or paired-chain data the features that could be detected were limited.

Library generation was performed with the immunoSEQ multiplex PCR assay. The multiplex PCR relied on a mix of 60 forward primers for TCR Vbeta segments and 13 reverse primers for TCR Jbeta segments. The CDR3 region of rearranged TCR beta genes was amplified from genomic DNA by a multiplex PCR assay. The amplified TCR beta libraries were sequenced on the Illumina HiSeq System as 87-base-pair reads. Per the original workflow: Across the 666 repertoires, a later analysis counted approximately 75 million unique TCR beta chains, 8.5 million to 12 million of which were shared by at least two donors. Raw reads were error-corrected and collapsed into unique sequences by a nearest-neighbor algorithm in which closely related sequences were merged to remove PCR and sequencing errors. V, D and J gene segments were assigned by aligning CDR3 sequences to IMGT reference sequences. For a sequence to be retained, a match of at least six nucleotides was required to both a V gene segment and a J gene segment. Rearrangements were called productive when the CDR3 lacked stop codons and stayed in frame with V and J; all others were non-productive. CDR3 was defined by IMGT convention, running from the second conserved V-encoded cysteine to the conserved J-encoded phenylalanine. The earlier analysis of fewer than 700 of the donors excluded sequences that lacked an unambiguous match to a single V gene segment. In an earlier analysis of roughly 600 of the donors, a V segment was called functional when productive rearrangements were above 56.7%, and segregating when the standard deviation between donors exceeded 5%. A statistical classification framework was built for diagnosing cytomegalovirus status from the catalog of TCR beta chain sequences. In a later analysis, TCR nucleotide sequences were compared against IMGT/GENE-DB human TR gene sequences so that V and J genes could be assigned. In a later analysis, CDR3 sequences and most-parsimonious VDJ recombination scenarios were assigned using the TCRdist pipeline. In a later analysis, each TCR beta chain was defined by its CDR3 amino acid sequence together with its V-gene family, and reads without a unique V-gene family were excluded. As a way to deal with suspected cross-contamination and a sequencing artifact, a later analysis dropped 450 to 600 nucleotide sequences that were highly shared and had low generation probability. In a later analysis, a clonal expansion index for each public chain was calculated from normalized within-repertoire ranks of inferred template counts. A later analysis computed generation probabilities with a VDJ recombination model fitted to out-of-frame rearrangements, and checked the results against IGoR. A later analysis scored TCR-TCR, TCR-HLA and TCR-CMV co-occurrence with hypergeometric tests, applying a repertoire-size bias correction to TCR pairs. In a later analysis, false discovery rates were estimated by permuting HLA or CMV assignments 20 times. In a later analysis, co-occurring TCRs were grouped using DBSCAN, and TCRdist sequence similarity was added for clustering within HLA-allele-positive subsets. Repertoires with fewer than 30,000 or more than 120,000 public chains, plus five repertoires with anomalous nucleotide sharing, were excluded from co-occurrence clustering. The immuneACCESS repertoire file appears here via TCRdb, limited to in-frame rearrangements. These files lack a portion of the clones; in checked studies, under half of the deficit traces to unresolved V genes, and the cause of the others is not known. The D gene and trimming were derived from the DNA, and the V and J assignments and clone size from that table. In all, the sample holds about 82,000 clones, and approximately 74% of those were seen once. Approximately 5.7% of the sample rests with the top ten.

The sequenced sample consisted of PBMCs. The sequence joins TRBV6-1 to TRBJ1-5; the D gene cannot be named for sure. This clonotype originated in a woman aged 45-65 years in good health and CMV-seropositive. The CDR3 loop reads CASREGPADPPQHF. The DNA reads as follows: TGTGCCAGCAGGGAAGGACCCGCGGATCCGCCCCAGCATTTT.